These 5 T cell receptor beta chains originate from one sample sequenced in a study of blood T cell repertoires in COVID-19. Some clones are missing from TCRdb's copy, which holds only in-frame ones; the method was immunoSEQ multiplex PCR. The sample lists over 120,000 clones, 70% to 85% seen once, with around 9.6% in the top ten. Source material: peripheral blood. The source is a man between 60 and 70 years old with active or convalescent COVID-19.

The J gene is TRBJ1-1, the V gene TRBV3-1 (or the pseudogene TRBV3-2), with 9 bases identical to TRBD1. The germline gives CDR1 LGHDT, CDR2 YNNKEL (reference sequence). J gave up 3 bases and V 8 bases, and 13 bases lay outside the gene matches. The CDR3 consists of 16 residues. The CDR3 reads CASALERTGEDTEAFF. CDR3 nucleotide sequence: TGTGCCAGCGCTCTCGAAAGGACAGGGGAGGACACTGAAGCTTTCTTT.

This chain connects TRBV30 to TRBJ1-2; 10 positions agree with TRBD1. Germline V gives CDR1 GTSNPN, CDR2 SVGIG (reference sequence). The CDR3 contains 12 residues. V gave up 8 bases and J gave up 7 bases; unmatched junction bases: 7. In DNA form, the CDR3 reads TGTGCCCGCCGACAGGGGGCGTTTGGCTACACCTTC. Its protein product is CARRQGAFGYTF.

The rearrangement uses TRBV30 and TRBJ1-5; 7 bases are shared with TRBD1. This CDR3 spans 14 amino acids. CDR1 and CDR2 from the germline V gene are GTSNPN and SVGIG (reference sequence). The trim removed 0 bases at V and 6 bases at J, leaving 5 bases unmatched. The CDR3 nucleotides read TGTGCCTGGAGTGTAGGGACAGCTAGTCAGCCCCAGCATTTT. Amino acids: CAWSVGTASQPQHF.

This chain links TRBV4-1 with TRBJ1-1; D not resolved. This CDR3 comprises 13 residues. V lost 0 bases, J lost 7 bases, and 9 bases lay in between. Per germline, CDR1 MGHRA and CDR2 YSYEKL. The CDR3, as DNA: TGCGCCAGCAGCCAAGAGTCCAAGCTTGAAGCTTTCTTT. This encodes CASSQESKLEAFF.

The chain joins TRBV27 to TRBJ1-6, with 12 bases lining up with TRBD1. The CDR3 is 18 residues long. Germline V CDR1 and CDR2: MNHEY, SMNVEV (reference sequence). V lost 5 bases and J lost 2; bases outside the gene matches: 7. Written as DNA, the CDR3 is TGTGCCAGCAGTAGAGGGACAGGGGGCGCCCCCTATAATTCACCCCTCCACTTT. This gives the protein CASSRGTGGAPYNSPLHF.